Listed below are T cell receptor beta chains from one sample, sequenced in a study of blood T cell repertoires in COVID-19. The table came from immunoSEQ multiplex PCR; TCRdb's copy has only in-frame clones and leaves some out. The sample records around 170,000 clones, around 83% being singletons. The source material was peripheral blood. Every receptor here comes from a man in his 70s who had recovered from COVID-19. Each CDR3 is given with its conserved first and last residue. Fields, in order: V gene, clone size, J gene, CDR3 protein. The listing skips clone size in some rows; elsewhere it reads once, few, many or a size class.

TRBV9	few	TRBJ1-2	CASNPSGGQGDYGYTF
TRBV6-5	once	TRBJ2-3	CASSYDGQGGDTQYF
TRBV2	.	TRBJ2-7	CASLKSSGQGIHEQYF
TRBV5-4	.	TRBJ2-3	CASSYPGTLVYF
TRBV28	.	TRBJ2-1	CASRPEGSGRAREFF
TRBV6-2/TRBV6-3	.	TRBJ1-5	CASSYDSALRQPQHF
TRBV4-2	.	TRBJ2-3	CASSQDRLNTDTQYF
TRBV7-2	.	TRBJ2-2	CASSNQPLAGGFTGELFF
TRBV19	.	TRBJ2-1	CASSIRPAASASSYNEQFF
TRBV11-2	.	TRBJ1-3	CASSPRTSSGNTIYF
TRBV5-1	.	TRBJ2-2	CASTGVPPNTGELFF
TRBV29-1	few	TRBJ1-1	CSVTLGPVNTEAFF
TRBV6-1	.	TRBJ1-4	CASSEVRGLSEKLFF
TRBV5-1	.	TRBJ2-3	CASTRTSGADTQYF
TRBV29-1	.	TRBJ2-7	CSAEGGEKGTYEQYF
TRBV7-6	.	TRBJ1-6	CASSLVGGGENNSPLHF
TRBV3-1/TRBV3-2	.	TRBJ2-7	CASSQGRIGEQYF